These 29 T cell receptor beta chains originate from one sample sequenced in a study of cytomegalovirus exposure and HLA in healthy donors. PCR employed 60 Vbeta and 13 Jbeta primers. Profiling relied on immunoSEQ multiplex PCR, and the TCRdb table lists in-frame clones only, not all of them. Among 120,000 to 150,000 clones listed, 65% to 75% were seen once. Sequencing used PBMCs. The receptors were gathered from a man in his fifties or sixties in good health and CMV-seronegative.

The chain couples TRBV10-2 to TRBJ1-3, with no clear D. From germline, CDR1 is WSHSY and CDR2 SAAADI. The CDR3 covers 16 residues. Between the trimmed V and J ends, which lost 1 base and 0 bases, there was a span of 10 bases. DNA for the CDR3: TGCGCCAGCAGTGAGTGGTGGGCAGACTCTGGAAACACCATATATTTT. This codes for CASSEWWADSGNTIYF.

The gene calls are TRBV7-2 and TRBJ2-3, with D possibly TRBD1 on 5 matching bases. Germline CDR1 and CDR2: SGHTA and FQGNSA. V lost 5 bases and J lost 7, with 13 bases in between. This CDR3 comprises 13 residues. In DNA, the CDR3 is TGTGCCAGCAGCCAGAGAGTGGACAATACGCAGTATTTT. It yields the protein CASSQRVDNTQYF. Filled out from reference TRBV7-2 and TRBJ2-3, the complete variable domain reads GAGVSQSPSNKVTEKGKDVELRCDPISGHTALYWYRQSLGQGLEFLIYFQGNSAPDKSGLPSDRFSAERTGGSVSTLTIQRTQQEDSAVYLCASSQRVDNTQYFGPGTRLTVL.

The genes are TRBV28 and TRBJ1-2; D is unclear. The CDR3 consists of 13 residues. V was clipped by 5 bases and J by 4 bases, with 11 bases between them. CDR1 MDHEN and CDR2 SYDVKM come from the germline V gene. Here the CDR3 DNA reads TGTGCCAGCAGTCCGACCAGGCGCTATGGCTACACCTTC. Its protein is CASSPTRRYGYTF.

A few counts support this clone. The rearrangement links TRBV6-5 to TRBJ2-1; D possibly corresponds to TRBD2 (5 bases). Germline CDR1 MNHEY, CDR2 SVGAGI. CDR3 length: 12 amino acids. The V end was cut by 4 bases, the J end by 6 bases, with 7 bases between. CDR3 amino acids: CASSSRGNEQFF. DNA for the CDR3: TGTGCCAGCAGTTCTCGGGGCAATGAGCAGTTCTTC.

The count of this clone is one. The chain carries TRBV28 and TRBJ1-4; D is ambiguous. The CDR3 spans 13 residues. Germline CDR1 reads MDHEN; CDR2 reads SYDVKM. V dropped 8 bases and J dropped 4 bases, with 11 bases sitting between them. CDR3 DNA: TGTGCCAGCCTCGACGGAGATAATGAAAAACTGTTTTTT. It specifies CASLDGDNEKLFF. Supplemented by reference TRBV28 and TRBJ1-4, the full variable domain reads DVKVTQSSRYLVKRTGEKVFLECVQDMDHENMFWYRQDPGLGLRLIYFSYDVKMKEKGDIPEGYSVSREKKERFSLILESASTNQTSMYLCASLDGDNEKLFFGSGTQLSVL.

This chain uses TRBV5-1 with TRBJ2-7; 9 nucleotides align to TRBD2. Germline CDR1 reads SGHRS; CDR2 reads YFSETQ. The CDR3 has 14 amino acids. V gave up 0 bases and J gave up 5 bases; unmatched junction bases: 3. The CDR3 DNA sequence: TGCGCCAGCAGCTTGGGCGGGAGGGACAACGAGCAGTACTTC. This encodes CASSLGGRDNEQYF.

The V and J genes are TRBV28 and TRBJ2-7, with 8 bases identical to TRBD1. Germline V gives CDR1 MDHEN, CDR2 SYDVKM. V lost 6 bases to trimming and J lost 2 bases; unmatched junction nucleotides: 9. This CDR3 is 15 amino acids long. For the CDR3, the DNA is TGTGCCAGCAGCACTCCGGGACAGGTAACCTACGAGCAGTACTTC. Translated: CASSTPGQVTYEQYF.

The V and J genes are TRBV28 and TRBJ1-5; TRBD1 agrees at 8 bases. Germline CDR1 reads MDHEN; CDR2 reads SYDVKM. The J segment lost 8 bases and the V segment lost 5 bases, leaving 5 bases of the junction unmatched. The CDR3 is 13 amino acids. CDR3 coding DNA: TGTGCCAGCAGTCGGACAGGGTGGGAGCCCCAGCATTTT. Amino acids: CASSRTGWEPQHF.

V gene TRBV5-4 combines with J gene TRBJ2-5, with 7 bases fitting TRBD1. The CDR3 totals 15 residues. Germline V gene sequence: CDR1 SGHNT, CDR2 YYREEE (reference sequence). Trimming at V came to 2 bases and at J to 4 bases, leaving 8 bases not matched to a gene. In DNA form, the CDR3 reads TGTGCCAGCAGCTTCCCGGGGACAGCCGGAGAGACCCAGTACTTC. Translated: CASSFPGTAGETQYF.

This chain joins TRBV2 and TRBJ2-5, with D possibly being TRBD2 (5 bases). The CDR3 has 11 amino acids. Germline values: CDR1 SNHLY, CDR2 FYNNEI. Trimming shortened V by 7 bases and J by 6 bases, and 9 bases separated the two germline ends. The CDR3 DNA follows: TGTGCCAGCAATCTCGGGAAGACCCAGTACTTC. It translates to CASNLGKTQYF.

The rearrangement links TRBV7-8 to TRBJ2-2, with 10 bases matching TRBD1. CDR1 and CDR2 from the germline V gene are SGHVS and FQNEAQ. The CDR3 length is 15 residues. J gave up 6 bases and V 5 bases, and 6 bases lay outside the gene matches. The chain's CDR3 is CASSLRQGAAGELFF. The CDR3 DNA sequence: TGTGCCAGCAGCCTGCGACAGGGGGCCGCCGGGGAGCTGTTTTTT. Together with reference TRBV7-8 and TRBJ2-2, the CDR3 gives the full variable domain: GAGVSQSPRYKVAKRGQDVALRCDPISGHVSLFWYQQALGQGPEFLTYFQNEAQLDKSGLPSDRFFAERPEGSVSTLKIQRTQQEDSAVYLCASSLRQGAAGELFFGEGSRLTVL.

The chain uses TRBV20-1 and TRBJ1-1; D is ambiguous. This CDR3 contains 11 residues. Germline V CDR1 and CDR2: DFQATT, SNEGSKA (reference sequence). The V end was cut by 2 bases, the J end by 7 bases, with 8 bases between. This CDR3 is CSARSSFEAFF. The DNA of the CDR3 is TGCAGTGCTAGATCTTCGTTTGAAGCTTTCTTT.

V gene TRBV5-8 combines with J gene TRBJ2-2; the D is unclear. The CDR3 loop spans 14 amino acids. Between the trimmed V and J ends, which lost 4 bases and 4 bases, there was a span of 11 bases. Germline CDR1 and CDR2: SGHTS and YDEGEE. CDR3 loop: CASSRRVVTGELFF. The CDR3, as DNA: TGTGCCAGCAGCCGAAGAGTAGTCACCGGGGAGCTGTTTTTT. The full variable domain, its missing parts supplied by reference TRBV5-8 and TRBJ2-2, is EAGVTQSPTHLIKTRGQQATLRCSPISGHTSVYWYQQALGLGLQFLLWYDEGEERNRGNFPPRFSGRQFPNYSSELNVNALELEDSALYLCASSRRVVTGELFFGEGSRLTVL.

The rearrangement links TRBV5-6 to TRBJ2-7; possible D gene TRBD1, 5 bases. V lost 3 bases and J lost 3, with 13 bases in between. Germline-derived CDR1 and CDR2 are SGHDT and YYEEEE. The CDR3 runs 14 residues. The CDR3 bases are TGTGCCAGCAGCTCCGGAGACAGATACTACGAGCAGTACTTC. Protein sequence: CASSSGDRYYEQYF.

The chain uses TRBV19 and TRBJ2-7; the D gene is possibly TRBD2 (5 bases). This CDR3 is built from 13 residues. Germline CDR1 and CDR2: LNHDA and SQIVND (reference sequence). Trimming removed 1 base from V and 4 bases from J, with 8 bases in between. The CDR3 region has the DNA TGTGCCAGTAGTATAGGCCGGGGTTACGAGCAGTACTTC. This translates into CASSIGRGYEQYF.

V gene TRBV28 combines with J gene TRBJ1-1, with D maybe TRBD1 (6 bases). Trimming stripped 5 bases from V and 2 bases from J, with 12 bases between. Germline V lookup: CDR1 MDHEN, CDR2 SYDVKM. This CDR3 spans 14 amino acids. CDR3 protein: CASSPGTPNTEAFF. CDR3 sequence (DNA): TGTGCCAGCAGTCCCGGGACACCTAACACTGAAGCTTTCTTT.

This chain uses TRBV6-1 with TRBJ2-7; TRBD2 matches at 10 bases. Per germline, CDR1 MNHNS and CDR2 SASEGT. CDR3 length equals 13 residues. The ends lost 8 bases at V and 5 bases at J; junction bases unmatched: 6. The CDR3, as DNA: TGTGCCAGCCAGGCTAGCGGGAGCAACGAGCAGTACTTC. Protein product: CASQASGSNEQYF.

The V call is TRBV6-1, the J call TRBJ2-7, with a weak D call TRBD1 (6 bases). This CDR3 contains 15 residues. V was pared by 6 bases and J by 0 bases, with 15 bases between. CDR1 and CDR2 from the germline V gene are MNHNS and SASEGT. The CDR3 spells CASRERQEYSYEQYF. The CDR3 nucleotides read TGTGCCAGCAGGGAACGACAGGAGTACTCCTACGAGCAGTACTTC.

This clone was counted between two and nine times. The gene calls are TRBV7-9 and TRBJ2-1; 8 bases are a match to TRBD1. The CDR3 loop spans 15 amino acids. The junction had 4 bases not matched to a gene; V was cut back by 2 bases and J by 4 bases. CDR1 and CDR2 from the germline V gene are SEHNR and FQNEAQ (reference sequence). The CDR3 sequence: CASSLRGQGYNEQFF. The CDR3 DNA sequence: TGTGCCAGCAGCTTAAGAGGACAGGGATACAATGAGCAGTTCTTC.

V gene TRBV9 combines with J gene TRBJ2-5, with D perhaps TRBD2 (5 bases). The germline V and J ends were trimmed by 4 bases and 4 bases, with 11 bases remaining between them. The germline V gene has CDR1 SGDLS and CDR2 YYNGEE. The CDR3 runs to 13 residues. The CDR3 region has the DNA TGTGCCAGCAGCAAGGGAGAACCAGAGACCCAGTACTTC. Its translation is CASSKGEPETQYF.

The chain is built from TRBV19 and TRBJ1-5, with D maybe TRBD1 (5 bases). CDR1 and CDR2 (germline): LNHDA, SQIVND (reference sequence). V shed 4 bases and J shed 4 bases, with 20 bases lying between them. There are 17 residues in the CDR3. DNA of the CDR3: TGTGCCAGTAGTAGTACAGGTTTCGAGAAGGGGAATCAGCCCCAGCATTTT. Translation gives CASSSTGFEKGNQPQHF.

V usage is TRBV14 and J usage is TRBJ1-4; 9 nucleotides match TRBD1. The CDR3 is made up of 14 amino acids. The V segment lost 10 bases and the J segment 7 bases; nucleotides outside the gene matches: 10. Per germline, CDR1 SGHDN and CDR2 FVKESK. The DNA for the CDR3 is TGTGCCATCCGACCGGGACAGGGCGGTGAAAAACTGTTTTTT. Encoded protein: CAIRPGQGGEKLFF.

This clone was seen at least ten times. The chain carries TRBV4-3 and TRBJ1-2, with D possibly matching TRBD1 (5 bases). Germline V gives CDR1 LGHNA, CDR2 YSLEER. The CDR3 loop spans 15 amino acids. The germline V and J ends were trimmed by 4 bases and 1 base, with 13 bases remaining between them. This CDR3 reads CASSPFLGLNYGYTF. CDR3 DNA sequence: TGCGCCAGCAGCCCTTTTTTGGGACTTAACTATGGCTACACCTTC.

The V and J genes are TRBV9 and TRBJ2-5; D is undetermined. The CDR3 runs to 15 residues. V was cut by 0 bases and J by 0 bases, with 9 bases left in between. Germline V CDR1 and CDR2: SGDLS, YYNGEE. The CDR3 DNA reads TGTGCCAGCAGCGTAGGAGTAACGTACCAAGAGACCCAGTACTTC. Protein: CASSVGVTYQETQYF.

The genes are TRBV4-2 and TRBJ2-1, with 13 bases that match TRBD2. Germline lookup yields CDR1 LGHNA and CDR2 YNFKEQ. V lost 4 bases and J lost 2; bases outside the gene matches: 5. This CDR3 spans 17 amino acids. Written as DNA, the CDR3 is TGTGCCAGCAGCCCGTGGACTAGCGGGAGCCCCTACAATGAGCAGTTCTTC. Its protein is CASSPWTSGSPYNEQFF.

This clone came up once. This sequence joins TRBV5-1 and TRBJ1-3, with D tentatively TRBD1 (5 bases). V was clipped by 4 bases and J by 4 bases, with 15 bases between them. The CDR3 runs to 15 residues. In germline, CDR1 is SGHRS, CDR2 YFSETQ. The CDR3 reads CASSPSGARGNTIYF. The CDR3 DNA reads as TGCGCCAGCAGCCCCTCTGGGGCGCGGGGAAACACCATATATTTT.

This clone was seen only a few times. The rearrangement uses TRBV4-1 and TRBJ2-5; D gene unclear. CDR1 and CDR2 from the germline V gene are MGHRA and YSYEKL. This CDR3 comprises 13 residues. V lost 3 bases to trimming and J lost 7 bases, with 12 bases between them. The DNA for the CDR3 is TGCGCCAGCAGCCAGGGCCCCATTGCGACCCAGTACTTC. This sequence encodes CASSQGPIATQYF.

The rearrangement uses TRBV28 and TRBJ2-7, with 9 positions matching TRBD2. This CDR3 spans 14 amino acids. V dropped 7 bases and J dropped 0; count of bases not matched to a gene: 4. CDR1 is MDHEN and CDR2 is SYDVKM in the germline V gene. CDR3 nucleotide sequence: TGTGCCAGCACCCGTAGCGGGAGCTCCTACGAGCAGTACTTC. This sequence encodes CASTRSGSSYEQYF.

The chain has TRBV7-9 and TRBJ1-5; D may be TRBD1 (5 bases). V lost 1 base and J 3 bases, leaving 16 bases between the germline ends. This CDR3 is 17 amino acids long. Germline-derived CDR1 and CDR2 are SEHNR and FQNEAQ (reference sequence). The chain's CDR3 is CASSLVRDSRDNQPQHF. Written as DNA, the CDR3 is TGTGCCAGCAGCTTAGTTAGGGATAGCAGGGACAATCAGCCCCAGCATTTT.